This T cell receptor beta chain was profiled in a study of technical replicates of blood from a few donors. Clones were read by immunoSEQ multiplex PCR, and TCRdb kept only the in-frame ones, dropping some. The sample lists some 13,000 clones; roughly 94% were seen once. Germline CDR1 and CDR2: MDHEN and SYDVKM. The CDR3 runs to 15 residues. Trimming shortened V by 6 bases and J by 4 bases, and 18 bases separated the two germline ends. Sequences were obtained from PBMCs. This TCR derives from a human donor in good health. The chain couples TRBV28 to TRBJ1-2; D possibly corresponds to TRBD1 (6 bases). CDR3 residues: CASSYGGEVSYGYTF. In DNA form, the CDR3 reads TGTGCCAGCAGCTATGGGGGCGAGGTGAGCTATGGCTACACCTTC.